This T cell receptor beta chain is from a study of Graves' ophthalmopathy and Graves' hyperthyroidism. In the study overall: Peripheral blood was collected at initial diagnosis, before any treatment. Study-level results: A roughly 81% specificity and around 88% sensitivity were achieved by a 13-signature model that separated ophthalmopathy from stable hyperthyroidism.

RNA transcripts were the source from which TCR beta CDR3 regions were amplified. HTBI primers were used in a first-round RT-PCR, which preceded a second-round multiplex PCR. One entry per CDR3 protein, called by TCRdb with MiXCR from the multiplex PCR reads. The table includes about 740,000 distinct CDR3 sequences, around 40% detected once. Clinical symptoms and serum thyroxine were used for diagnosis; TRAb, thyroid ultrasound and orbital computed tomography were also relied on. Someone took the PBMCs out of 9.5 to 10 ml of fresh peripheral blood. The CDR3 is 12 amino acids. Germline assignment: CDR1 SEHNR and CDR2 FQNEAQ (reference sequence). The V end was cut by 6 bases, the J end by 9 bases, with 14 bases between. As regards this clonotype: As yet, its antigen is unknown.

V and J are TRBV7-9 and TRBJ2-5; the D is unclear. The sample taken for sequencing was peripheral blood. This TCR was sampled from an adult man with Graves' ophthalmopathy. This CDR3 is CASSSTFGAQYF. CDR3 coding DNA: TGTGCCAGCAGTTCGACCTTTGGGGCCCAGTACTTC.